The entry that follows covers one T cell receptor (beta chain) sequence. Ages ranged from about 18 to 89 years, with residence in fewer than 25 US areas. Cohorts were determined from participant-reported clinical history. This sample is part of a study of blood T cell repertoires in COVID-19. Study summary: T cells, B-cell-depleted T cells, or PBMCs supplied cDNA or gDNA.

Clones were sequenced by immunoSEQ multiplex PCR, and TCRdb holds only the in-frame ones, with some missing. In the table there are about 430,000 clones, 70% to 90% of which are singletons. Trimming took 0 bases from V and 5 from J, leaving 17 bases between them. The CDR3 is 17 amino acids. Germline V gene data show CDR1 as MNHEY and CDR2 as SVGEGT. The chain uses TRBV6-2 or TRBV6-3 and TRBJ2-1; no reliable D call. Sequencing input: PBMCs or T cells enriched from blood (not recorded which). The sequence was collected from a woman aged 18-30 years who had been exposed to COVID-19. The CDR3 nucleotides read TGTGCCAGCAGTTACTCGAGTAGGAACCTTGGAGACAATGAGCAGTTCTTC. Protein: CASSYSSRNLGDNEQFF.